This T cell receptor beta chain was found in a study of response to subunit inactivated influenza vaccine (dated 2018 in TCRdb). About the investigation overall: Deep quantitative T cell receptor repertoire profiling was used in the study to track responses to a trivalent subunit inactivated influenza vaccine. General findings and caveats noted by the study authors: It was suggested by the authors that each seasonal influenza vaccination may recruit only a limited number of new T cells.

Library generation was performed with RT-PCR. The run used an Illumina HiSeq 2500. TCRdb trimmed the raw reads at Q25, called clones with MiXCR and kept productive beta chains. One record per CDR3 amino acid sequence lists the most common genes and DNA. This sample has roughly 500,000 distinct CDR3 sequences in its table, and 16% of those were observed once. The top ten clonotypes cover 2.5% to 3.5% of the sample. Points on this clonotype: What this receptor recognizes is not known. Within one base of it there is no much larger clone, and no base qualities were kept.

Including the terminal cysteine and phenylalanine, the CDR3 comprises 11 residues. The kept DNA is CDR3 alone, 33 bases in frame from the first base. CDR1 and CDR2, looked up from the germline V gene, are SGHTA and FQGNSA. V is pared back by 6 bases and J by 4 bases, with 5 bases lying between the germline termini. The sequence was collected from a man in his fifties or sixties who received an inactivated influenza vaccine. Donor details come from another sample of the same person, matched by shared clones. The receptor chain draws on TRBV7-2 and TRBJ2-3, with no confidently assigned D gene. This material consisted of CD4+ T cells sorted from PBMCs, taken approximately 25 months after vaccination. At the DNA level, the sequence is TGTGCCAGCAGACGCTCAGATACGCAGTATTTT. Its translation is CASRRSDTQYF.